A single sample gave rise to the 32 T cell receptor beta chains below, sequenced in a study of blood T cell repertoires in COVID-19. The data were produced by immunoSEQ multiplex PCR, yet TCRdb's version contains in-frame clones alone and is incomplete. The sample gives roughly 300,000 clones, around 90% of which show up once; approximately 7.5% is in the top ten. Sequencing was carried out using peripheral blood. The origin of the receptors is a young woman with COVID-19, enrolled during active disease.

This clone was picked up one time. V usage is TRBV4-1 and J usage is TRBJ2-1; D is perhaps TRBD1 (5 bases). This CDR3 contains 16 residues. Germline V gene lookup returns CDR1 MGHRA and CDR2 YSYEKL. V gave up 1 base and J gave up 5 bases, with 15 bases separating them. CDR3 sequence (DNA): TGCGCCAGCAGCCAAGTGCAGGGTCGACAGAACAATGAGCAGTTCTTC. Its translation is CASSQVQGRQNNEQFF.

The CDR3 sequence is CASRQGNIQYF. The DNA for the CDR3 is TGTGCCAGCAGACAGGGGAACATTCAGTACTTC. The J gene is TRBJ2-4, the V gene TRBV28, with TRBD1 matching over 7 bases. J lost 7 bases, V lost 6 bases, and 0 bases had no gene match. This CDR3 is 11 amino acids long. Germline V lookup: CDR1 MDHEN, CDR2 SYDVKM.

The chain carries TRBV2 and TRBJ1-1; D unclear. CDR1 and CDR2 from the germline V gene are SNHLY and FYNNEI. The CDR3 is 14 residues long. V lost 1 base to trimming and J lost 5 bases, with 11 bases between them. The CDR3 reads CASSEGGAGTEAFF. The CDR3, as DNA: TGTGCCAGCAGTGAAGGGGGTGCGGGGACTGAAGCTTTCTTT.

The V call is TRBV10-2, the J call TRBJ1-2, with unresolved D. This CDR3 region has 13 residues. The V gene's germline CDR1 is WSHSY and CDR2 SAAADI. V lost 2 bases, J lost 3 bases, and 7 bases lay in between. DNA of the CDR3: TGCGCCAGCAGTGAGGCAGGCTACTATGGCTACACCTTC. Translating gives CASSEAGYYGYTF.

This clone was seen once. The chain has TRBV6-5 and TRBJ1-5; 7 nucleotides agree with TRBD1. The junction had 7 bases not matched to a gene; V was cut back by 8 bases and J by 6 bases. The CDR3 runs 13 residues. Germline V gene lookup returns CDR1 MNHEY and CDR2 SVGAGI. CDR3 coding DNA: TGTGCCAGCGGAGGACAGGAAGGTCAGCCCCAGCATTTT. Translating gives CASGGQEGQPQHF.

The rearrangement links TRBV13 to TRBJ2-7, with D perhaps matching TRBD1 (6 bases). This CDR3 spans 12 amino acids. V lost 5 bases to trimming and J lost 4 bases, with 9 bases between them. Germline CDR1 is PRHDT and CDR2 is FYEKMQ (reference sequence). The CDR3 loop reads CASSHDRYEQYF. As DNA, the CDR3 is TGTGCCAGCAGCCACGACAGGTACGAGCAGTACTTC.

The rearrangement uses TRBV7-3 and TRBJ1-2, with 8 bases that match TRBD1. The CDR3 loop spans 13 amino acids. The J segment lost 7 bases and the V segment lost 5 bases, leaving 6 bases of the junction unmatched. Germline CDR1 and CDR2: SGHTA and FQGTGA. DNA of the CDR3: TGTGCCAGCAGCCTACAGGGGGGTGGTGGCTACACCTTC. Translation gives CASSLQGGGGYTF.

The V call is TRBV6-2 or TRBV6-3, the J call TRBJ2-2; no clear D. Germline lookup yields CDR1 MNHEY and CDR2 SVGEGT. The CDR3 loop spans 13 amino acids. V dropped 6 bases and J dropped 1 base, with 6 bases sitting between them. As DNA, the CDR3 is TGTGCCAGCAGCCTACAGAACACCGGGGAGCTGTTTTTT. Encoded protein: CASSLQNTGELFF.

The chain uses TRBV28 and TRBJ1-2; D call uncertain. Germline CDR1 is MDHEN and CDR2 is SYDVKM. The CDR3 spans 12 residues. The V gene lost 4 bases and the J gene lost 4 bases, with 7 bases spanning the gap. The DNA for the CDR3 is TGTGCCAGCAGTTCGAGGCCCTATGGCTACACCTTC. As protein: CASSSRPYGYTF.

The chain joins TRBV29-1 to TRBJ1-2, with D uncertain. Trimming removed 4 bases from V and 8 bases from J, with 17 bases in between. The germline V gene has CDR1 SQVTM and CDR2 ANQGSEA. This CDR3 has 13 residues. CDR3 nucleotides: TGCAGCGTTGGAGGCCAGCCATCTGGGGGCTACACCTTC. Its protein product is CSVGGQPSGGYTF. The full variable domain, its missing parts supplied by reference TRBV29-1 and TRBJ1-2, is SAVISQKPSRDICQRGTSLTIQCQVDSQVTMMFWYRQQPGQSLTLIATANQGSEATYESGFVIDKFPISRPNLTFSTLTVSNMSPEDSSIYLCSVGGQPSGGYTFGSGTRLTVV.

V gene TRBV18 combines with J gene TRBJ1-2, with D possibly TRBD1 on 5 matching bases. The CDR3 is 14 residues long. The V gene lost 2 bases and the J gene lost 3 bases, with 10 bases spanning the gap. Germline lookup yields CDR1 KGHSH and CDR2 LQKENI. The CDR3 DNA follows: TGTGCCAGCTCACCAGAAGGGGCGGACTATGGCTACACCTTC. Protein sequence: CASSPEGADYGYTF.

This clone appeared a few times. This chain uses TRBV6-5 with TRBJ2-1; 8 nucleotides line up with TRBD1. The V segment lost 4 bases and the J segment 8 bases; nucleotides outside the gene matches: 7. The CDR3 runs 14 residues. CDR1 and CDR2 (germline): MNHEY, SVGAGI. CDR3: CASSLWQGADEQFF. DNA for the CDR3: TGTGCCAGCAGTTTGTGGCAGGGGGCAGATGAGCAGTTCTTC.

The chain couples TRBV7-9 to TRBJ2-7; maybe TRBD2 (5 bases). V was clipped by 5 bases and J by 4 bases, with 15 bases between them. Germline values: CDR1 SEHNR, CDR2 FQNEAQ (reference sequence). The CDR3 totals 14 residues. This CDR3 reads CASSPSSVSYEQYF. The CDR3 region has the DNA TGTGCCAGCAGCCCTAGCTCAGTCTCATACGAGCAGTACTTC. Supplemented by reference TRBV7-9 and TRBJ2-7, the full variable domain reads DTGVSQNPRHKITKRGQNVTFRCDPISEHNRLYWYRQTLGQGPEFLTYFQNEAQLEKSRLLSDRFSAERPKGSFSTLEIQRTEQGDSAMYLCASSPSSVSYEQYFGPGTRLTVT.

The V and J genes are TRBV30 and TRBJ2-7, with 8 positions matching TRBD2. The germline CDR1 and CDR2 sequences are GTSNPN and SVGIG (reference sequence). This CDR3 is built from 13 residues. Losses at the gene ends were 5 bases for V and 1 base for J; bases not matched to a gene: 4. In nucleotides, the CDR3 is TGTGCCTGGTCCGGGAGGGGGTCCTACGAGCAGTACTTC. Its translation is CAWSGRGSYEQYF.

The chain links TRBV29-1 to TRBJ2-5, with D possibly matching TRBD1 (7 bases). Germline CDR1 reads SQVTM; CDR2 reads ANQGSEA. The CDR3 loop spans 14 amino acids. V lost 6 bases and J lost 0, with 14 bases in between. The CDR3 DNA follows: TGCAGCGTGGAGGGACAGTTGTACCAAGAGACCCAGTACTTC. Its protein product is CSVEGQLYQETQYF.

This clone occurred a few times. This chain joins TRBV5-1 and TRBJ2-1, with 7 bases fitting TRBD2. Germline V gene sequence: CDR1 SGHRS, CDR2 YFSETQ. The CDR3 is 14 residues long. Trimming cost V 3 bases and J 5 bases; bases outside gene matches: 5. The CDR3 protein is CASSSGTTNNEQFF. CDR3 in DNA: TGCGCCAGCAGCTCCGGGACTACCAACAATGAGCAGTTCTTC. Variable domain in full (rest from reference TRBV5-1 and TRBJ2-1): KAGVTQTPRYLIKTRGQQVTLSCSPISGHRSVSWYQQTPGQGLQFLFEYFSETQRNKGNFPGRFSGRQFSNSRSEMNVSTLELGDSALYLCASSSGTTNNEQFFGPGTRLTVL.

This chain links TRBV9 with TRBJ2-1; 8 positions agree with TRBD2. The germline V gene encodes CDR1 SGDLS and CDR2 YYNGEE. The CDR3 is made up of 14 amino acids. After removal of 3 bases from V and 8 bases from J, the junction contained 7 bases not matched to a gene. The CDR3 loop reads CASSGQGTRHEQFF. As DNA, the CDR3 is TGTGCCAGCAGCGGGCAGGGGACTAGGCATGAGCAGTTCTTC.

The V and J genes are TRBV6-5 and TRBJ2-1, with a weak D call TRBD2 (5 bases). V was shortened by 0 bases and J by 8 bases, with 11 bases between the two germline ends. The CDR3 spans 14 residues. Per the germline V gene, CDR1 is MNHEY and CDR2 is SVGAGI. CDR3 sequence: CASSYSIAGHEQFF. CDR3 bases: TGTGCCAGCAGTTACTCGATTGCGGGCCATGAGCAGTTCTTC.

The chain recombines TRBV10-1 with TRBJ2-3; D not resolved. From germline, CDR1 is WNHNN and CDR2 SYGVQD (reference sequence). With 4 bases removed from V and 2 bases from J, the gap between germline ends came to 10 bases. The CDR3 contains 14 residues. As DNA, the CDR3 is TGCGCCAGCAGTGCCCGACAAGCCACAGATACGCAGTATTTT. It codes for CASSARQATDTQYF.

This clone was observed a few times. In DNA form, the CDR3 reads TGTGCCAGTAACAAGGACAGCCGGGCCTATGGCTACACCTTC. Translated, it gives CASNKDSRAYGYTF. The chain uses TRBV19 and TRBJ1-2, with D possibly TRBD1 on 6 matching bases. V lost 7 bases and J 4 bases, leaving 16 bases between the germline ends. Germline V CDR1 and CDR2: LNHDA, SQIVND (reference sequence). This CDR3 is 14 amino acids long.

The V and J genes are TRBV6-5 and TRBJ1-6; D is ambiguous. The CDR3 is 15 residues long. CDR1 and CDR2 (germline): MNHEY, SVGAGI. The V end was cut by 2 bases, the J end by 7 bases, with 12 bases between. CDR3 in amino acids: CASSYRGLQNSPLHF. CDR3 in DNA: TGTGCCAGCAGTTACCGGGGATTGCAGAATTCACCCCTCCACTTT.

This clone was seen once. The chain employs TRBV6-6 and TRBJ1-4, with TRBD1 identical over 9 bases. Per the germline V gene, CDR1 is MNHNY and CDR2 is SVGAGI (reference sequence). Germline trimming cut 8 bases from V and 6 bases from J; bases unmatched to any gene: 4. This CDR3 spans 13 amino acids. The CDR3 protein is CASQRTGDEKLFF. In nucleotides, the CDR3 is TGTGCCAGCCAGCGGACAGGGGATGAAAAACTGTTTTTT.

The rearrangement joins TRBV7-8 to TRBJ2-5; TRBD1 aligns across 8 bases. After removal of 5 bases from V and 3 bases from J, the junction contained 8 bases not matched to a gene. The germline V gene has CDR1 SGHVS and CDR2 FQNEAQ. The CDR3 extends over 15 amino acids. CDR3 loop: CASSRRTGLEETQYF. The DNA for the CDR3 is TGTGCCAGCAGCCGCCGGACAGGGCTGGAAGAGACCCAGTACTTC.

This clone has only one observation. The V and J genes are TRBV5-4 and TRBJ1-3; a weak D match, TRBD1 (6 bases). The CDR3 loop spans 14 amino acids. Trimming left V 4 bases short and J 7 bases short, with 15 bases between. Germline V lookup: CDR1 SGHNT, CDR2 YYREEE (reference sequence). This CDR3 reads CASSLGGRLNTIYF. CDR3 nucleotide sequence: TGTGCCAGCAGCCTTGGGGGCAGATTGAACACCATATATTTT.

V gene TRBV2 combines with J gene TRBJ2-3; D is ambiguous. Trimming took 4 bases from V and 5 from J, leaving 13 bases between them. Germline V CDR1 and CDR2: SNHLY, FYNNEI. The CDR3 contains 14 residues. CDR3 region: CASSVTPPGDTQYF. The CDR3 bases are TGTGCCAGCAGTGTGACACCTCCCGGAGATACGCAGTATTTT.

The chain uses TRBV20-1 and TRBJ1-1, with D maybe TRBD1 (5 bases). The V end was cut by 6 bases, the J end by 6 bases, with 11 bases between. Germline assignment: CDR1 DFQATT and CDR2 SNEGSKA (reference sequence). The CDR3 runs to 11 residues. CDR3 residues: CSARGGAEAFF. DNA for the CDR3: TGCAGTGCCCGGGGGGGGGCTGAAGCTTTCTTT.

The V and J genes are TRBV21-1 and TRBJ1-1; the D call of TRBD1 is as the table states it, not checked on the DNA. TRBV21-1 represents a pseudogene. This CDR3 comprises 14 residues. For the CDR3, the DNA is TGTGCCAGCAGCAAAGGGGGCGCGAACACTGAAGCTTTCTTT. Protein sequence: CASSKGGANTEAFF.

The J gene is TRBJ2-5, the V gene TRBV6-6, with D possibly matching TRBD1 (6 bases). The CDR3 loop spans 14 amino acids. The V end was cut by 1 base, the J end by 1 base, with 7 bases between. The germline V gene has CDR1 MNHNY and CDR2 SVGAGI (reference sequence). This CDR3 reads CASSYWDTQETQYF. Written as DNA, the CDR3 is TGTGCCAGCAGTTACTGGGACACCCAAGAGACCCAGTACTTC.

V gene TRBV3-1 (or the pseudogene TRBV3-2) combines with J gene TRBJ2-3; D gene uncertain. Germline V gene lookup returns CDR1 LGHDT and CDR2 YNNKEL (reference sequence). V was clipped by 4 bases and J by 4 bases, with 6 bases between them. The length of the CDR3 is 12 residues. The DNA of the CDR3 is TGTGCCAGCAGCCGCCTAGCAGATACGCAGTATTTT. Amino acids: CASSRLADTQYF.

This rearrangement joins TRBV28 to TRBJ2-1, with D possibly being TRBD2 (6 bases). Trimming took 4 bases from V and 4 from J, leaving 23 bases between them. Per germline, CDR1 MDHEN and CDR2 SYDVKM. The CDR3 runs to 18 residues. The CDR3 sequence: CASSSPPEDYTGYNEQFF. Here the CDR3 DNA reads TGTGCCAGCAGTTCCCCGCCTGAGGACTACACGGGGTACAATGAGCAGTTCTTC.

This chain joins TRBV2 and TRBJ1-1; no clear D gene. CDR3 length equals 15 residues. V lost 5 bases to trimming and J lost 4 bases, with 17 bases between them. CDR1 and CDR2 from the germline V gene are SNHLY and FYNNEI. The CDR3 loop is CASSSQPGSGTEAFF. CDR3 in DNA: TGTGCCAGCAGTAGCCAGCCCGGTAGCGGCACTGAAGCTTTCTTT.

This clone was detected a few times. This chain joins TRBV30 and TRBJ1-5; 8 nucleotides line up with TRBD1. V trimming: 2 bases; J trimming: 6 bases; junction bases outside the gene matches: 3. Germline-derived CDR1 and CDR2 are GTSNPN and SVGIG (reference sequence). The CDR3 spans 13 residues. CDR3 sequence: CAWSRTGSQPQHF. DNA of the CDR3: TGTGCCTGGAGTCGGACAGGGAGTCAGCCCCAGCATTTT.